These T cell receptor beta chains were read from a single sample in a study of cytomegalovirus exposure and HLA in healthy donors. Here immunoSEQ multiplex PCR was the method, and the copy in TCRdb shows in-frame clones only, minus some. Reported are around 50,000 clones; the ten largest clones contain 2.1%. Material for sequencing was PBMCs. Receptors were obtained from a woman aged 40 to 50 in good health and CMV-seronegative. Both conserved end residues are trimmed from each CDR3.

V gene	CDR3 protein
TRBV19	ASSFVLRTEAF
TRBV5-1	ASSLAGVTRGEAF
TRBV6-1	ASSDRGYHQPQH
TRBV6-8	ASSSPGGEDTEAF
TRBV20-1	SAWRTEAF
TRBV29-1	SVEDLGRGTDYGYT
TRBV19	ASSPAGVSNQPQH
TRBV6-1	ASSVTLSSDNEQF
TRBV19	ASSIFSVAENSPLH
TRBV6-6	ASRTTLDLETQY
TRBV2	ASSKQGANYNEQF
TRBV7-2	ASSLGPKGGYT
TRBV4-1	ASSQGLAGPPGYNEQF
TRBV7-8	ASSPGTPGGEQY
TRBV6-1	ASSEAPEGLYEQY
TRBV6-1	ASRKGQGVIETQY
TRBV7-9	ASSFPQGGDTEAF
TRBV7-8	ASSLSQNTEAF
TRBV5-1	ASSWYPRGRGETQY
TRBV10-3	AITPTGQANTEAF
TRBV4-3	ASSRTSGGAFLAKNIQY
TRBV19	ASSALAGGGNEQF
TRBV6-5	ASSYSTGITEAF
TRBV7-8	ASSLSRSGGNNEQF
TRBV4-1	ASSQALAAPRKQF
TRBV7-9	ASSLGLAGGTDTQY
TRBV29-1	SVPHRQGVRMNTEAF
TRBV7-2	ASSLRGGRLNEQF
TRBV9	ASSPPGGSEKLF
TRBV11-2	ASSLKRNTEAF
TRBV7-9	ASVDRGNTIY
TRBV28	ASSSPSGGAKQY
TRBV4-3	ASSQEPGQGTPRH
TRBV29-1	SVEYLANEQF
TRBV5-4	ASSLGPDRVYEQY
TRBV7-8	ASSLQGQGSSYEQY
TRBV5-1	ASTLGSYDQETQY
TRBV18	ASSRSRDRGDEQY
TRBV6-1	ASSISGTETQY
TRBV5-1	ASSLEGQGWETQY
TRBV7-2	ASSLVAGNGYT
TRBV29-1	SVSPGTVEVQY
TRBV5-1	ASSTTQGRTEDF
TRBV5-6	ASSLRLAGVETQY
TRBV30	AWRSAGSYGYT
TRBV4-3	ASSQQTGTGQGYT
TRBV9	ASSPRGEVLSPLH
TRBV4-1	ASSHGQGARNTEAF
TRBV7-7	ASSLVSGRGTQY
TRBV6-5	ASNLLTSNTEAF
TRBV30	AWRGTAVREQY
TRBV18	ASSRQSDNEQF